This T cell receptor (beta chain) appears in the sequencing data of a study of PD-1 blockade in mismatch repair-deficient tumors. This CDR3 has 14 amino acids. In germline, CDR1 is SGHAT, CDR2 FQDESV (reference sequence). V lost 0 bases and J lost 3, with 8 bases in between. Profiling relied on immunoSEQ multiplex PCR, and the TCRdb table lists in-frame clones only, not all of them. Of more than 95,000 clones listed, roughly 86% are singletons. The chain couples TRBV11-1 to TRBJ1-1, with D hard to call. The specimen was peripheral blood, collected 44 weeks after starting pembrolizumab. The source is an adult with mismatch repair-deficient cancer. CDR3 sequence: CASSLAVRDTEAFF. The CDR3 DNA reads TGTGCCAGCAGCTTAGCTGTCCGGGACACTGAAGCTTTCTTT.